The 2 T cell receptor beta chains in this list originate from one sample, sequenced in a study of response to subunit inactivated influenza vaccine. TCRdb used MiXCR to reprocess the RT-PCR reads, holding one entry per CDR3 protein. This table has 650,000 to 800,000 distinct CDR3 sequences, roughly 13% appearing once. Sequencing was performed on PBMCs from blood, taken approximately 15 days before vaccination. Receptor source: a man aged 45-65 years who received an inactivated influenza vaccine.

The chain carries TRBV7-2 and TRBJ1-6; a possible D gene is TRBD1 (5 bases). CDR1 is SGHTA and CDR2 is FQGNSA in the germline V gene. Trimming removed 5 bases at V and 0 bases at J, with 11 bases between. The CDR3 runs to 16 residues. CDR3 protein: CASSTQGGSYNSPLHF. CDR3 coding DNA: TGTGCCAGCAGCACCCAGGGAGGCTCCTATAATTCACCCCTCCACTTT.

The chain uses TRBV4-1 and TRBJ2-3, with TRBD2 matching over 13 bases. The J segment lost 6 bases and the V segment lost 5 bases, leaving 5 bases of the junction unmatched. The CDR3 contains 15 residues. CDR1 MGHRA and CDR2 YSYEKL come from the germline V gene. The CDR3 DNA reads TGCGCCAGCAGCTCTCCGGGACTAGCGGGGGATACGCAGTATTTT. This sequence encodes CASSSPGLAGDTQYF.